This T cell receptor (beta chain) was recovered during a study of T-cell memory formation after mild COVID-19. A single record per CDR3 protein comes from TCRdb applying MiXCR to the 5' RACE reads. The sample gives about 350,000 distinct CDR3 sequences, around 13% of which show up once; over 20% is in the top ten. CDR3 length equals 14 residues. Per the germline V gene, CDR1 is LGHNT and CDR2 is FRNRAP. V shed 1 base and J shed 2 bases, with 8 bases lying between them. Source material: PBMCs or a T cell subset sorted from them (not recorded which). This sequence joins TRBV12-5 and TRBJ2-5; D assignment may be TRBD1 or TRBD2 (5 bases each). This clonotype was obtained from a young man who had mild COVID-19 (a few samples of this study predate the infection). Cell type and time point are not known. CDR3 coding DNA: TGTGCTAGTGGTTTGGGGGGACCACAAGAGACCCAGTACTTC. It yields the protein CASGLGGPQETQYF.